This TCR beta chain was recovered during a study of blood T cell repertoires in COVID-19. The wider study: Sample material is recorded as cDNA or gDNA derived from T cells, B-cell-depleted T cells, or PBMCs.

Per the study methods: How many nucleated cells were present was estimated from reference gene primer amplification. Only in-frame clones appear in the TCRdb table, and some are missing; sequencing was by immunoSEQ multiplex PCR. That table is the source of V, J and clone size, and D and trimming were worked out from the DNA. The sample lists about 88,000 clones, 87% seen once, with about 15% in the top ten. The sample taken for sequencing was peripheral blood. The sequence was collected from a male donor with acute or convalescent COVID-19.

CDR3 coding DNA: TGTGCCATCAACATGGACAGGGGGCACACCATATATTTT. Encoded protein: CAINMDRGHTIYF. The chain combines TRBV10-3 with TRBJ1-3, with 11 positions matching TRBD1. With V trimmed by 7 bases and J by 8 bases, 4 bases remained unmatched. This CDR3 comprises 13 residues. Per the germline V gene, CDR1 is ENHRY and CDR2 is SYGVKD.